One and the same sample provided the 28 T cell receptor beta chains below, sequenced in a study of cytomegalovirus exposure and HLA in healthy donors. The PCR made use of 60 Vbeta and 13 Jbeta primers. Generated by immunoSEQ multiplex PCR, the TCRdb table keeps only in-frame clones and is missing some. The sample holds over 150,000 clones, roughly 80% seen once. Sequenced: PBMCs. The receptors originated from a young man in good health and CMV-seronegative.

The DNA of the CDR3 is TGCGCCAGCAGCCAAACTAGCTCCTACGAGCAGTACTTC. It translates to CASSQTSSYEQYF. This rearrangement joins TRBV4-1 to TRBJ2-7; D is possibly TRBD2 (5 bases). This CDR3 region has 13 residues. Germline CDR1 reads MGHRA; CDR2 reads YSYEKL. V lost 2 bases and J 0 bases, leaving 5 bases between the germline ends.

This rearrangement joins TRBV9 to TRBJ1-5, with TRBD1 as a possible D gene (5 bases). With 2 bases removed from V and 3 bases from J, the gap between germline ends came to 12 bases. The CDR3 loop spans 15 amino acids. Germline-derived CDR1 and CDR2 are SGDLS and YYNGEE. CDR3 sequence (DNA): TGTGCCAGCAGCGTTGCGGACACGATCAATCAGCCCCAGCATTTT. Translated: CASSVADTINQPQHF.

DNA for the CDR3: TGTGCCAGCAGCTTCAGGCAGGGGGCGTGGGAGACCCAGTACTTC. Protein sequence: CASSFRQGAWETQYF. The chain links TRBV13 to TRBJ2-5, with 8 bases aligning to TRBD1. V lost 3 bases, J lost 5 bases, and 8 bases stayed unmatched. Germline-derived CDR1 and CDR2 are PRHDT and FYEKMQ (reference sequence). The CDR3 length is 15 residues.

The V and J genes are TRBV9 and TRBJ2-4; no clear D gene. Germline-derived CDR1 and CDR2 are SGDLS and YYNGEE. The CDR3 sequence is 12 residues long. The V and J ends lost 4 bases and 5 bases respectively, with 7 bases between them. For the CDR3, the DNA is TGTGCCAGCAGCACTCAGGAAAACATTCAGTACTTC. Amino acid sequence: CASSTQENIQYF.

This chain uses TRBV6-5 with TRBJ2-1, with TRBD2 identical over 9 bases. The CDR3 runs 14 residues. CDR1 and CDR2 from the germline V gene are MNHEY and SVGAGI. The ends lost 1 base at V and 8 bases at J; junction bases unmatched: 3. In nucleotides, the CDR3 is TGTGCCAGCAGTTACTTGGGCGGGAGGGATGAGCAGTTCTTC. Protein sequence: CASSYLGGRDEQFF.

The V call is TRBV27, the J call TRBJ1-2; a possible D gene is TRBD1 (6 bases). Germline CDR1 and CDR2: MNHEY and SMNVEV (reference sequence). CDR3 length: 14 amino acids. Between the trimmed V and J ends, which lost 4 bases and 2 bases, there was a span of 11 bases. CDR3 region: CASSYTGSNYGYTF. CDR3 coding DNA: TGTGCCAGCAGTTATACAGGGTCAAACTATGGCTACACCTTC.

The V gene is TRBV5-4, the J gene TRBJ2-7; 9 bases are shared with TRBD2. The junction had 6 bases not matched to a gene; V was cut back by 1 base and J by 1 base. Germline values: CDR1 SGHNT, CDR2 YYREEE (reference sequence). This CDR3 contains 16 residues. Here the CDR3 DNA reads TGTGCCAGCAGCTTGTTGATGACTAGCGGATCCTACGAGCAGTACTTC. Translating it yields CASSLLMTSGSYEQYF.

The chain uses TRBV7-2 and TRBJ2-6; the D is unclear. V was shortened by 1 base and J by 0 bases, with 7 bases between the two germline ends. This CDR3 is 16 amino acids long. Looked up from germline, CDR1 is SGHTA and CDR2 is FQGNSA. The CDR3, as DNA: TGTGCCAGCAGCTTAGGCGTGCCCTCTGGGGCCAACGTCCTGACTTTC. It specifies CASSLGVPSGANVLTF.

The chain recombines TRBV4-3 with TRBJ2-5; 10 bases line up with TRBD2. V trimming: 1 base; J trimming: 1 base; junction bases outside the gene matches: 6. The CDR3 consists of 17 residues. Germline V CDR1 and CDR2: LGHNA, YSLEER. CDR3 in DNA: TGCGCCAGCAGCCAAGGGGTAGGACTAGCGGTCCAAGAGACCCAGTACTTC. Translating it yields CASSQGVGLAVQETQYF.

DNA for the CDR3: TGTGCCAGCAGACCGTGGACAGGGAACACTGAAGCTTTCTTT. It specifies CASRPWTGNTEAFF. This chain links TRBV14 with TRBJ1-1, with TRBD1 identical over 7 bases. The V segment lost 6 bases and the J segment 1 base; nucleotides outside the gene matches: 5. The V gene's germline CDR1 is SGHDN and CDR2 FVKESK. This CDR3 is 14 amino acids long.

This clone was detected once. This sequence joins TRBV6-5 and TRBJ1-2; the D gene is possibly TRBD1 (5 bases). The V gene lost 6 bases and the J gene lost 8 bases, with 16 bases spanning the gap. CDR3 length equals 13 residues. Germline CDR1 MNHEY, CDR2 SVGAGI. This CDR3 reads CASSRAGTSGYTF. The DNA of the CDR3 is TGTGCCAGCAGCCGAGCAGGGACTTCCGGCTACACCTTC.

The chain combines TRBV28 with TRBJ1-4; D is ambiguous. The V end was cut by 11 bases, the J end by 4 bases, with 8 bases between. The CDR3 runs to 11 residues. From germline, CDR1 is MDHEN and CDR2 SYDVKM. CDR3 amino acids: CAGTDNEKLFF. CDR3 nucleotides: TGTGCCGGAACAGATAATGAAAAACTGTTTTTT.

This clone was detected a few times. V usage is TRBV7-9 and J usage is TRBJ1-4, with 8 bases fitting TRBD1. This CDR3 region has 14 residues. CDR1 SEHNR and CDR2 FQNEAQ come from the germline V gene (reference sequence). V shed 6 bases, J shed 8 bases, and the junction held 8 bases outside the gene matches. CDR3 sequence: CASRTTGVGEKLFF. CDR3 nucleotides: TGTGCCAGCAGAACGACAGGGGTAGGAGAAAAACTGTTTTTT.

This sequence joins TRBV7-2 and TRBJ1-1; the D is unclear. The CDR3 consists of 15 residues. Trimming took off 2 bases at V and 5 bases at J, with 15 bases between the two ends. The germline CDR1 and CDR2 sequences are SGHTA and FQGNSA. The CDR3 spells CASSLLSGGSTEAFF. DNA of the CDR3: TGTGCCAGCAGCTTACTCTCGGGTGGATCGACTGAAGCTTTCTTT.

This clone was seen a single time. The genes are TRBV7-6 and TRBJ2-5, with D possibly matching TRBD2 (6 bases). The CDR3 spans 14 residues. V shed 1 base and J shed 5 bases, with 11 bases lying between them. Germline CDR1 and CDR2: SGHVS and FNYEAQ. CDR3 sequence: CASSLESSGETQYF. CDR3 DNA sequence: TGTGCCAGCAGCTTAGAATCGAGCGGGGAGACCCAGTACTTC.

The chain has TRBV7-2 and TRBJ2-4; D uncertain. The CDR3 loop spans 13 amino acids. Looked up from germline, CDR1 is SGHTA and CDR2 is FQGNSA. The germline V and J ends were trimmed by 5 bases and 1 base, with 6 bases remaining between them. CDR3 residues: CASSPEAKNIQYF. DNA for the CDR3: TGTGCCAGCAGCCCTGAGGCCAAAAACATTCAGTACTTC.

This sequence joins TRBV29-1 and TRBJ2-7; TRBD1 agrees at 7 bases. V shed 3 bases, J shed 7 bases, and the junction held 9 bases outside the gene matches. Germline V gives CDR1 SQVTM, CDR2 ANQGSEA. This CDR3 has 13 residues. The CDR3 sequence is CSVELGRGIEQYF. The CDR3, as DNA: TGCAGCGTTGAGTTGGGCAGGGGGATTGAGCAGTACTTC.

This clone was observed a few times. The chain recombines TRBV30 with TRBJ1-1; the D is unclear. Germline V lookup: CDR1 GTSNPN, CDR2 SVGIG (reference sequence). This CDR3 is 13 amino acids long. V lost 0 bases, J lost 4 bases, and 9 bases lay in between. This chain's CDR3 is CAWSVRGITEAFF. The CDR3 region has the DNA TGTGCCTGGAGTGTACGGGGTATCACTGAAGCTTTCTTT.

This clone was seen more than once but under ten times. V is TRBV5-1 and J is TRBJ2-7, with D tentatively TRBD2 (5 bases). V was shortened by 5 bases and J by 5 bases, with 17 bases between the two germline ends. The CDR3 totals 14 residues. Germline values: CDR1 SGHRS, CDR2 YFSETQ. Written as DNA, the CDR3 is TGCGCCAGCAGAACGGGAACTCGAAGGGACGAGCAGTACTTC. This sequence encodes CASRTGTRRDEQYF.

The CDR3 bases are TGTGCCAGTTCCTCCCGCCGGACAGGGCTTTCTGGGGCCAACGTCCTGACTTTC. Amino acids: CASSSRRTGLSGANVLTF. The gene calls are TRBV19 and TRBJ2-6, with 8 nucleotides matching TRBD1. The germline CDR1 and CDR2 sequences are LNHDA and SQIVND (reference sequence). V gave up 8 bases and J gave up 1 base; unmatched junction bases: 13. This CDR3 contains 18 residues.

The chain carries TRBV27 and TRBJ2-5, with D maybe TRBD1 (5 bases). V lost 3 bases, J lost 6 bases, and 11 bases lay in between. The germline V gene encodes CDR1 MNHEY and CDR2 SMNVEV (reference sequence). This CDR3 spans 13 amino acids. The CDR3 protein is CASSFLGQQTQYF. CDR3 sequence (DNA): TGTGCCAGCAGTTTCCTGGGGCAGCAGACCCAGTACTTC.

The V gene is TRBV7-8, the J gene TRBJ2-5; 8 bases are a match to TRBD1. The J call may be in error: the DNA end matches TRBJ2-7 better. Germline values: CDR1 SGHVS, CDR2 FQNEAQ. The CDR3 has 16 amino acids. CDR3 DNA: TGTGCCAGCAGCTTAGCGGACAGGGTGGGATATAACGAGCAGTACTTC. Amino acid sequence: CASSLADRVGYNEQYF.

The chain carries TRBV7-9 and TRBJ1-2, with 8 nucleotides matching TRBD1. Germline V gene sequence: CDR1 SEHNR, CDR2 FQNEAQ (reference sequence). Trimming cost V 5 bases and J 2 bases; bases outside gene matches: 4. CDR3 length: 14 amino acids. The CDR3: CASSPGQGNYGYTF. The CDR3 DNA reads TGTGCCAGCAGCCCAGGACAGGGCAACTATGGCTACACCTTC.

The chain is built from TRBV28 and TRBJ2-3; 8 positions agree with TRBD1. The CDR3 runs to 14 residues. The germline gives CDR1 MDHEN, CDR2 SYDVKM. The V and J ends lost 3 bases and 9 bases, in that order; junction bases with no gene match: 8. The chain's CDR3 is CASSLDREVRTQYF. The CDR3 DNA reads TGTGCCAGCAGTTTGGACAGGGAGGTCAGGACGCAGTATTTT.

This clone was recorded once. The CDR3 bases are TGCGCCAGCACCCCGGGACAGGATTATGGCTACACCTTC. Its protein is CASTPGQDYGYTF. This chain links TRBV5-1 with TRBJ1-2; 8 positions agree with TRBD1. With 6 bases clipped from V and 5 bases from J, the junction kept 6 bases outside the gene matches. This CDR3 comprises 13 residues. Looked up from germline, CDR1 is SGHRS and CDR2 is YFSETQ.

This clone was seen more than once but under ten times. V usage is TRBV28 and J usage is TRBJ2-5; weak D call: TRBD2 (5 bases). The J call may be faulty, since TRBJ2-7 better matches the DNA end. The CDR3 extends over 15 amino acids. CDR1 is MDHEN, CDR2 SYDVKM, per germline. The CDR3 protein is CASTSAGALRYEQYF. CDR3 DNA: TGTGCCAGCACTTCGGCGGGCGCCCTGCGCTACGAGCAGTACTTC.

CDR3 DNA: TGTGCCAGCAGCCCGGGACATCCCCCGACTGAAGCTTTCTTT. Its protein is CASSPGHPPTEAFF. This chain uses TRBV7-9 with TRBJ1-1, with a weak D call TRBD1 (6 bases). The germline V and J ends were trimmed by 5 bases and 5 bases, with 15 bases remaining between them. Germline values: CDR1 SEHNR, CDR2 FQNEAQ (reference sequence). CDR3 length: 14 residues.

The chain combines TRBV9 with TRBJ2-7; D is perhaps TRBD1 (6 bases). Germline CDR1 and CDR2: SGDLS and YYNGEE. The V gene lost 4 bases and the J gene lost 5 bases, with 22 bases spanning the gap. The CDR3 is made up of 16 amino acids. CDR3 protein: CASSPSGTIVSNEQYF. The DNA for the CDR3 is TGTGCCAGCAGCCCCTCCGGGACAATTGTTTCCAACGAGCAGTACTTC.